The source of this T cell receptor (beta chain) is a study of blood T cell repertoires in COVID-19. Study-wide background: The United States, Italy and Spain were the sources of the acute and convalescent COVID-19 samples. PBMCs, B-cell-depleted T cells, or T cells provided the cDNA or gDNA that made up the material.

As concerns this clone: It is unclear where the CDR3 begins or ends on the DNA, so no DNA is shown, and the CDR3 is as TCRdb lists it.

Original handling: Amplification of reference gene primers was used by the study to estimate nucleated cell counts. Some clones are missing from TCRdb's copy, which holds only in-frame ones; the method was immunoSEQ multiplex PCR. The V and J calls and clone size are taken from that table; D and trimming were inferred from the DNA. Of some 150,000 clones listed, 80% to 90% were seen once; the top ten hold about 7.2%. The material sequenced was peripheral blood. This clonotype was obtained from a woman between 45 and 65 years old in a cohort sampled during active or convalescent COVID-19.

CDR3 amino acids: CASILDRVKDTEAFF. The rearrangement joins TRBV2 to TRBJ1-1; the table names TRBD1, a call not compared with the DNA. The CDR3 length is 15 residues, termini included. CDR1 is SNHLY and CDR2 is FYNNEI in the germline V gene.